The sequence of this T cell receptor beta chain was determined in a study of blood T cell repertoires in COVID-19. For the study at large: The United States, Italy and Spain supplied acute and convalescent COVID-19 samples. T cells, B-cell-depleted T cells, or PBMCs supplied cDNA or gDNA.

Original methodology: It was from reference gene primer amplification that nucleated cell counts were estimated. Repertoires were generated with immunoSEQ multiplex PCR, while TCRdb's copy carries only in-frame clones and drops some. V, J and clone size are taken as reported in that table, and D and trimming were inferred from the DNA itself. Of about 43,000 clones in the sample, approximately 90% were seen once. Sequencing was done on a sample of peripheral blood. This clonotype was sampled from a woman of 80 years or more with active COVID-19.

The DNA for the CDR3 is TGCGCCAGCAGCTTGGCCGGACAGGGGAATGAAAAACTGTTTTTT. This gives the protein CASSLAGQGNEKLFF. This chain links TRBV5-1 with TRBJ1-4; 9 bases fit TRBD1. Germline V gene data show CDR1 as SGHRS and CDR2 as YFSETQ. With 0 bases clipped from V and 5 bases from J, the junction kept 2 bases outside the gene matches. CDR3 length equals 15 residues.